One sample yielded the 8 T cell receptor beta chains listed below, sequenced in a study of blood T cell repertoires in COVID-19. Assay: immunoSEQ multiplex PCR; the TCRdb copy retains only in-frame clones and omits some. The table includes about 64,000 clones, nearly 90% detected once. Sequenced input: peripheral blood. The source is a man between 70 and 80 years old with acute or convalescent COVID-19.

The chain has TRBV6-6 and TRBJ1-6; D ambiguous. CDR3 length equals 15 residues. CDR1 is MNHNY, CDR2 SVGAGI, per germline (reference sequence). The V end lost 5 bases, the J end lost 2 bases, and 10 bases lay between the germline ends. The CDR3 nucleotides are TGTGCCAGCAGTGTAAGGGAGGCCTATAATTCACCCCTCCACTTT. It codes for CASSVREAYNSPLHF.

There are a few counts of this clone. The J gene is TRBJ1-2, the V gene TRBV2; 7 bases are shared with TRBD1. This CDR3 comprises 13 residues. The J segment lost 4 bases and the V segment lost 7 bases, leaving 6 bases of the junction unmatched. Germline V gene lookup returns CDR1 SNHLY and CDR2 FYNNEI. CDR3 bases: TGTGCCAGCAATGACAGGGACATCTATGGCTACACCTTC. Its protein product is CASNDRDIYGYTF.

The V and J genes are TRBV11-2 and TRBJ2-2; 13 nucleotides match TRBD2. This CDR3 spans 20 amino acids. In germline, CDR1 is SGHAT, CDR2 FQNNGV. Trimming at V came to 0 bases and at J to 3 bases, leaving 10 bases not matched to a gene. The CDR3 region is CASSLDSRLAGGPHTGELFF. In DNA, the CDR3 is TGTGCCAGCAGCTTAGATTCCCGACTAGCGGGGGGCCCCCACACCGGGGAGCTGTTTTTT.

V is TRBV29-1 and J is TRBJ1-1; 10 nucleotides line up with TRBD1. With V trimmed by 2 bases and J by 4 bases, 1 base remained unmatched. The CDR3 has 13 amino acids. CDR1 SQVTM and CDR2 ANQGSEA come from the germline V gene. The DNA for the CDR3 is TGCAGCGTTGAAAGGACAGGGGGCACTGAAGCTTTCTTT. This gives the protein CSVERTGGTEAFF.

The V call is TRBV11-3, the J call TRBJ1-1; D ambiguous. Germline CDR1 SGHNT, CDR2 YENEEA. Trimming cost V 0 bases and J 4 bases, with 9 bases left between them. CDR3 length: 14 residues. The DNA for the CDR3 is TGTGCCAGCAGCTTAGATTCTGGGAGCACTGAAGCTTTCTTT. Its protein is CASSLDSGSTEAFF.

J is TRBJ2-5 and V is TRBV10-3; 8 nucleotides agree with TRBD1. This CDR3 has 15 amino acids. CDR1 and CDR2 (germline): ENHRY, SYGVKD. V shed 0 bases and J 2 bases; nucleotides not matched to a gene: 2. DNA for the CDR3: TGTGCCATCAGTGAGTCGGGGACAGGTCAAGAGACCCAGTACTTC. Translating gives CAISESGTGQETQYF.

J is TRBJ1-2 and V is TRBV19; 7 bases are shared with TRBD1. This CDR3 spans 13 amino acids. Germline CDR1 is LNHDA and CDR2 is SQIVND (reference sequence). V trimming: 6 bases; J trimming: 3 bases; junction bases outside the gene matches: 4. This CDR3 reads CASSYRGDYGYTF. The CDR3 coding sequence is TGTGCCAGTAGCTACAGGGGTGACTATGGCTACACCTTC.

V is TRBV20-1 and J is TRBJ1-3; no clear D. The CDR3 has 11 amino acids. The ends were cut back, 3 bases at V and 8 bases at J, with 8 bases in the middle. CDR1 and CDR2 (germline): DFQATT, SNEGSKA (reference sequence). The CDR3 DNA is TGCAGTGCTAGGCGCCGAGACACCATATATTTT. Its protein product is CSARRRDTIYF.